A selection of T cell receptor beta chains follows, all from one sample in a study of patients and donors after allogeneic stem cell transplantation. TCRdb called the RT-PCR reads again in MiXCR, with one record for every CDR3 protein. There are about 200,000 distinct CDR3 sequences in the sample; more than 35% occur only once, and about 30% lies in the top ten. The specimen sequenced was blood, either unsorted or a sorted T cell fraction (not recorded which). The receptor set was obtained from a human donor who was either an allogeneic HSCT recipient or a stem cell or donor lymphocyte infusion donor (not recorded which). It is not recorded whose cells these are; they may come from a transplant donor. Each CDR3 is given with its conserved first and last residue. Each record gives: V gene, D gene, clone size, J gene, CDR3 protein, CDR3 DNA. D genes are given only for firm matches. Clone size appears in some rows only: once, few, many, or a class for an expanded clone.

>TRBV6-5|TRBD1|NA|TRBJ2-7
CASSSDRGIDEQYF
TGTGCCAGCAGTTCGGACAGGGGGATCGACGAGCAGTACTTC
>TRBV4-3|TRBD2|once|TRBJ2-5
CASSQDHLAGRETQYF
TGCGCCAGCAGCCAAGATCATCTAGCGGGCCGGGAGACCCAGTACTTC
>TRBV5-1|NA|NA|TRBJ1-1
CASRQQTGSTEAFF
TGCGCCAGCAGACAACAAACAGGGAGCACTGAAGCTTTCTTT
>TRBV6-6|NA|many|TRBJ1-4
CASSFRGINEKLFF
TGTGCCAGCAGTTTCCGGGGGATTAATGAAAAACTGTTTTTT
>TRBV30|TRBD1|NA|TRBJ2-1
CAWRQGANLAYNEQFF
TGTGCCTGGAGACAGGGGGCAAATCTCGCCTACAATGAGCAGTTCTTC
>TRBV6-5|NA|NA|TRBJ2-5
CASSYSRLQETQYF
TGTGCCAGCAGTTACTCTAGGCTCCAAGAGACCCAGTACTTC
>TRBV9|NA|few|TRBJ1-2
CASSVVEELDGYTF
TGTGCCAGCAGCGTAGTGGAGGAGTTGGATGGCTACACCTTC
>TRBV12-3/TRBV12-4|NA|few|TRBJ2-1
CASSLATEQFF
TGTGCCAGCAGTTTAGCTACCGAGCAGTTCTTC
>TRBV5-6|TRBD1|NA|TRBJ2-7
CASSFIQGSSYEQYF
TGTGCCAGCAGCTTCATACAGGGGAGCTCCTACGAGCAGTACTTC
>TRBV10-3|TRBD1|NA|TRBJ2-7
CAIRPDRGAYEQYF
TGTGCCATCAGACCTGACAGGGGCGCCTACGAGCAGTACTTC
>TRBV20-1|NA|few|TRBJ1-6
CSATRQVGSSYNSPLHF
TGCAGTGCCACCAGACAGGTTGGGAGCTCCTATAATTCACCCCTCCACTTT
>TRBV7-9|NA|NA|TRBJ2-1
CASSPFERLYNEQFF
TGTGCCAGCAGCCCCTTCGAGCGGCTCTACAATGAGCAGTTCTTC
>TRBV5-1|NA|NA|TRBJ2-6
CASSMSALGPSGANVLTF
TGCGCCAGCAGCATGTCGGCGCTTGGGCCCTCTGGGGCCAACGTCCTGACTTTC
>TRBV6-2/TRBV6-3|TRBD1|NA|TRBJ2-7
CASWTGPPNEQYF
TGTGCCTCCTGGACAGGGCCCCCCAACGAGCAGTACTTC
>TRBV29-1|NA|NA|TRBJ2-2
CSARDGELFF
TGCAGCGCCCGAGACGGGGAGCTGTTTTTT
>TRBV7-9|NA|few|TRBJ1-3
CASSSPDRTGNTIYF
TGTGCCAGCAGCTCGCCGGACCGTACTGGAAACACCATATATTTT
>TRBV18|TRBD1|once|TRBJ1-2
CASSPRGDRVVYGYTF
TGTGCCAGCTCACCACGTGGAGACAGGGTAGTTTATGGCTACACCTTC
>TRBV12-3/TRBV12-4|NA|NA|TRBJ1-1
CASTGRLSTNTEAFF
TGTGCCAGCACAGGCCGGTTGTCAACGAACACTGAAGCTTTCTTT
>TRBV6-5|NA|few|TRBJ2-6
CASSPFAGANVLTF
TGTGCCAGCAGTCCGTTTGCTGGGGCCAACGTCCTGACTTTC
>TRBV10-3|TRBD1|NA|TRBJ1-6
CAISESGTGNSPLHF
TGTGCCATCAGTGAGTCAGGGACAGGGAATTCACCCCTCCACTTT
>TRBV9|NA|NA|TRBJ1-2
CASSVVSNYGYTF
TGTGCCAGCAGCGTAGTCAGTAACTATGGCTACACCTTC
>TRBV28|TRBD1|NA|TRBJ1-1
CASSANDRAGAEAFF
TGTGCCAGCAGTGCAAACGACAGGGCAGGCGCTGAAGCTTTCTTT
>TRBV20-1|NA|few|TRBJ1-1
CSARDRGAEAFF
TGCAGTGCTAGAGATCGGGGGGCTGAAGCTTTCTTT
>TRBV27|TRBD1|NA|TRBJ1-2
CASSLSLLGGDGYTF
TGTGCCAGCAGTTTATCCCTGCTAGGGGGCGACGGCTACACCTTC
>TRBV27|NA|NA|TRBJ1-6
CATAQGERSPLHF
TGTGCCACCGCACAGGGTGAACGGTCACCCCTCCACTTT
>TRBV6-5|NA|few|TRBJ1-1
CASSYSRLMNTEAFF
TGTGCCAGCAGTTACTCGCGTCTAATGAACACTGAAGCTTTCTTT
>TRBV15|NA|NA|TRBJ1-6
CATRVTGLNSPLHF
TGTGCCACCCGGGTAACAGGGTTGAATTCACCCCTCCACTTT
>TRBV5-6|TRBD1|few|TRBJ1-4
CASSFDRGLDEKLFF
TGTGCCAGCAGCTTTGACAGGGGGCTAGACGAAAAACTGTTTTTT
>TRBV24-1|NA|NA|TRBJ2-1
CATSNDLSPYNEQFF
TGTGCCACCAGCAATGACCTAAGTCCCTACAATGAGCAGTTCTTC
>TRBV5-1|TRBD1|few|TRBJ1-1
CASSPRPQGALAVNTEAFF
TGCGCCAGCAGCCCCCGGCCCCAGGGGGCGCTAGCAGTGAACACTGAAGCTTTCTTT
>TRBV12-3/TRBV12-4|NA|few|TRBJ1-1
CASAHLQDTPRAEAFF
TGTGCCAGCGCACACCTACAAGACACACCGAGGGCTGAAGCTTTCTTT